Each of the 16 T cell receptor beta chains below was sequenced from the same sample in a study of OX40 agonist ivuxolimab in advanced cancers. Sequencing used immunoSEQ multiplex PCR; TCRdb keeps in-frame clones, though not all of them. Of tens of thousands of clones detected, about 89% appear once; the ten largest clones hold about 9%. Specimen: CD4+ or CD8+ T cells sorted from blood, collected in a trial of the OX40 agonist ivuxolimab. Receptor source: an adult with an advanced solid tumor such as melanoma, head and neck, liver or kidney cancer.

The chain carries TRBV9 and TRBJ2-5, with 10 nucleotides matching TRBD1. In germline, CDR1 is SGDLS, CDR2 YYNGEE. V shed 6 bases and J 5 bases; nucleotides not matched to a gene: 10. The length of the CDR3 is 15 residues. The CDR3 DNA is TGTGCCAGCACCTCCGGGACAGGGGTGCGGGAGACCCAGTACTTC. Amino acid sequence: CASTSGTGVRETQYF.

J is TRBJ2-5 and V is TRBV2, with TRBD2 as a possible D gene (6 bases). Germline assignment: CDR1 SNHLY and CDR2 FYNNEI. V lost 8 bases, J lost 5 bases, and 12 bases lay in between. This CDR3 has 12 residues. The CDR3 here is CASGRTTETQYF. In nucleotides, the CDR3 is TGTGCCAGCGGACGGACTACTGAGACCCAGTACTTC.

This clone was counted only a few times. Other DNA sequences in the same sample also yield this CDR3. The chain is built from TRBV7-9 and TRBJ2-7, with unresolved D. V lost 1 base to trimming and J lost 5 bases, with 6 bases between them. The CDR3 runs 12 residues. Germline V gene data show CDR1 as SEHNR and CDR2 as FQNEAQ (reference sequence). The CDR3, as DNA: TGTGCCAGCAGCTTAGTGGTGGACGAGCAGTACTTC. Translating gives CASSLVVDEQYF.

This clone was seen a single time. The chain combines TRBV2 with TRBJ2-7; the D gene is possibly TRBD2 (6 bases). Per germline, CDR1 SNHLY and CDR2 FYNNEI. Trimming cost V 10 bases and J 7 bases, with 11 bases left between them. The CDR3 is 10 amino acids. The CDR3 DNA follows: TGTGCCACACGGGGGAATGAGCAGTACTTC. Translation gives CATRGNEQYF.

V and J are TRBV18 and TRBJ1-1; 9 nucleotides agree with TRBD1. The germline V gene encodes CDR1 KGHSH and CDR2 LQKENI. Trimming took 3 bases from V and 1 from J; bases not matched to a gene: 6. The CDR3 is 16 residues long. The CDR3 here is CASSPRPGQGNTEAFF. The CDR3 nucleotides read TGTGCCAGCTCACCCCGGCCGGGACAGGGGAACACTGAAGCTTTCTTT.

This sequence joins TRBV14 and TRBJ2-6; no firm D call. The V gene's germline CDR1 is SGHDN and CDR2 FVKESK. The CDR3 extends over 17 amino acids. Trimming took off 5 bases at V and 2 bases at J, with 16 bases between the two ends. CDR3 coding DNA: TGTGCCAGCAGCTCAAGGGAACTCCTGGCTGGGGCCAACGTCCTGACTTTC. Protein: CASSSRELLAGANVLTF.

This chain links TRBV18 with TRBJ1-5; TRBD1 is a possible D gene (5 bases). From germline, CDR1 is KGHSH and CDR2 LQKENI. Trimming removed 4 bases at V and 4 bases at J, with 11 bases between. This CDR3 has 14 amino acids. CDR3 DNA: TGTGCCAGCTCACGCTGGGGGGAGAATCAGCCCCAGCATTTT. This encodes CASSRWGENQPQHF.

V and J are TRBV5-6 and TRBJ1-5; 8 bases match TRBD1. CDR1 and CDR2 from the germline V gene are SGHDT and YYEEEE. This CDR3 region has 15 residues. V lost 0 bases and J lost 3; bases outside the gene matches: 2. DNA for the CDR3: TGTGCCAGCAGCTTGGGGACAGGGTCCAATCAGCCCCAGCATTTT. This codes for CASSLGTGSNQPQHF.

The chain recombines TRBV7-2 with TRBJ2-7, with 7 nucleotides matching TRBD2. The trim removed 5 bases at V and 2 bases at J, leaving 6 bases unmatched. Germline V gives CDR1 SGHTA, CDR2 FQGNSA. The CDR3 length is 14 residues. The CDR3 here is CASSRGLLAYEQYF. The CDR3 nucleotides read TGTGCCAGCAGCCGGGGACTACTGGCCTACGAGCAGTACTTC.

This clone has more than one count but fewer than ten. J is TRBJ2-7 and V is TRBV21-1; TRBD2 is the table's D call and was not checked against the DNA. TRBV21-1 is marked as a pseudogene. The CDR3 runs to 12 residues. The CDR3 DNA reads TGTGCCAGCCGGGGGGCCAACTACGAGCAGTACTTC. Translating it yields CASRGANYEQYF.

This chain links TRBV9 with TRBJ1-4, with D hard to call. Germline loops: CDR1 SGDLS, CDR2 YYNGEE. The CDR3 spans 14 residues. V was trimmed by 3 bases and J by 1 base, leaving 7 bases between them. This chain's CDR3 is CASSGSGTNEKLFF. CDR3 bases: TGTGCCAGCAGCGGGTCAGGAACTAATGAAAAACTGTTTTTT. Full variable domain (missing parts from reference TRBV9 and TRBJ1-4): DSGVTQTPKHLITATGQRVTLRCSPRSGDLSVYWYQQSLDQGLQFLIQYYNGEERAKGNILERFSAQQFPDLHSELNLSSLELGDSALYFCASSGSGTNEKLFFGSGTQLSVL.

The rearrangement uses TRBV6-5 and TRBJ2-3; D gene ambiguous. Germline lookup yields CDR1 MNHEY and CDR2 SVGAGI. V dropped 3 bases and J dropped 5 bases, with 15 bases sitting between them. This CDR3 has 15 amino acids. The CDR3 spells CASSYTVGWEDTQYF. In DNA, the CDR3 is TGTGCCAGCAGTTATACAGTAGGGTGGGAAGATACGCAGTATTTT.

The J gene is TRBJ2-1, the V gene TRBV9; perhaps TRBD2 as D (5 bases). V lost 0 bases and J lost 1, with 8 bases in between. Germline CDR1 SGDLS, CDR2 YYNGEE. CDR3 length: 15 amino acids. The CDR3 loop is CASSVGAGSYNEQFF. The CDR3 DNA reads TGTGCCAGCAGCGTAGGGGCGGGTTCCTACAATGAGCAGTTCTTC.

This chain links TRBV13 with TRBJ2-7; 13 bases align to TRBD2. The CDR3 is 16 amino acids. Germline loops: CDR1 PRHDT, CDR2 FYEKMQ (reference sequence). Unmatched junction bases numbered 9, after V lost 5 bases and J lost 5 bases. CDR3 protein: CASSPRGGLAGDEQYF. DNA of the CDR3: TGTGCCAGCAGCCCCAGGGGAGGACTAGCGGGAGACGAGCAGTACTTC.

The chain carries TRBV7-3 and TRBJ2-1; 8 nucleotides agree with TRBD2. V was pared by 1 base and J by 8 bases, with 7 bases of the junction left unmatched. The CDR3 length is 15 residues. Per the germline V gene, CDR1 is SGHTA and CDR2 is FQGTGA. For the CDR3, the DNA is TGTGCCAGCAGCTTAATTGGCGGGAGGATCGATGAGCAGTTCTTC. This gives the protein CASSLIGGRIDEQFF.

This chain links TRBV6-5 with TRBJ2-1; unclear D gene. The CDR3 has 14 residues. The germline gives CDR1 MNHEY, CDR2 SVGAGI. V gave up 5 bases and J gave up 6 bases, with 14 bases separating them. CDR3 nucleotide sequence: TGTGCCAGCAGTGTTGCGGATAGGTTCAATGAGCAGTTCTTC. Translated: CASSVADRFNEQFF.